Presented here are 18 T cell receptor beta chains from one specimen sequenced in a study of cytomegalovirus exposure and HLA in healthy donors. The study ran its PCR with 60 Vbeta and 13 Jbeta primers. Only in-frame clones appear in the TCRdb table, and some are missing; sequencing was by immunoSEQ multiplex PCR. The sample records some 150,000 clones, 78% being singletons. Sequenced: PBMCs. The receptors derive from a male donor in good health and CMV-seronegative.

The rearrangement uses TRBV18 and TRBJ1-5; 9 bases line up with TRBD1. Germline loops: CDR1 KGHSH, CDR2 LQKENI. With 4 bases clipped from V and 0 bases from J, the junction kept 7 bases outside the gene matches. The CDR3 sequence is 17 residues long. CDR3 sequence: CASSRRDRDYSNQPQHF. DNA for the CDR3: TGTGCCAGCTCACGGCGGGACAGGGATTATAGCAATCAGCCCCAGCATTTT.

The CDR3 region is CASSPNRDQPQHF. Written as DNA, the CDR3 is TGTGCCAGCAGTCCAAACAGGGATCAGCCCCAGCATTTT. The chain is built from TRBV28 and TRBJ1-5, with D possibly TRBD1 on 6 matching bases. The CDR3 runs to 13 residues. The germline V gene has CDR1 MDHEN and CDR2 SYDVKM. The ends were cut back, 5 bases at V and 5 bases at J, with 10 bases in the middle.

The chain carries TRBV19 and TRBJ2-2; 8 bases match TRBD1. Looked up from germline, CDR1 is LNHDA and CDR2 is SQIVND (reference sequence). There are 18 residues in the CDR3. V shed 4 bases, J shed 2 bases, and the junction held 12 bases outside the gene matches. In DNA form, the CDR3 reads TGTGCCAGTAGTACAAGAGGACAGGGAATCCCAAACACCGGGGAGCTGTTTTTT. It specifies CASSTRGQGIPNTGELFF.

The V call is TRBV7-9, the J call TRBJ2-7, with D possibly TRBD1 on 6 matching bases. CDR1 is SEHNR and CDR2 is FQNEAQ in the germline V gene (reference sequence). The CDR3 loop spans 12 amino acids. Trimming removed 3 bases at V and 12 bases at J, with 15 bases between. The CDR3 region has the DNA TGTGCCAGCAGCTTTTCCCGGCAGGGGATGTACTTC. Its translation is CASSFSRQGMYF.

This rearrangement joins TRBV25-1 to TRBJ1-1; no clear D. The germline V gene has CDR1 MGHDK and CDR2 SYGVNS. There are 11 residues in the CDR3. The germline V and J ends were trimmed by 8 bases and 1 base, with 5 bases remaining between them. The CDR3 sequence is CASCRNTEAFF. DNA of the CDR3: TGTGCCAGCTGCAGGAACACTGAAGCTTTCTTT.

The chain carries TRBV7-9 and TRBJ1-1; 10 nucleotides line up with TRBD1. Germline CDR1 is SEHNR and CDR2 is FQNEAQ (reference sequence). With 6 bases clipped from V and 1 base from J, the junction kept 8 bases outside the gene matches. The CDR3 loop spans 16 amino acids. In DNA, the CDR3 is TGTGCCAGCAGTCCGGACAGGGGGGGAAGGAACACTGAAGCTTTCTTT. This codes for CASSPDRGGRNTEAFF.

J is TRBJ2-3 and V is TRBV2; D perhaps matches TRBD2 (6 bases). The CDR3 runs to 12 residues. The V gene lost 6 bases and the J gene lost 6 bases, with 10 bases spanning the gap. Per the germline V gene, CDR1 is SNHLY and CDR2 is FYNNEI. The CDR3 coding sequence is TGTGCCAGCAGATCCGGAGGGGATACGCAGTATTTT. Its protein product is CASRSGGDTQYF.

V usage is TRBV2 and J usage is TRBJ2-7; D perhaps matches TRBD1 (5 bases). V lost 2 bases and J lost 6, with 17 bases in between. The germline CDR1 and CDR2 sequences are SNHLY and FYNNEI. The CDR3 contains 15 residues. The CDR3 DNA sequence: TGTGCCAGCAGTGAATCAGTGGGCAGGGTGGCCGAGCAGTACTTC. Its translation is CASSESVGRVAEQYF.

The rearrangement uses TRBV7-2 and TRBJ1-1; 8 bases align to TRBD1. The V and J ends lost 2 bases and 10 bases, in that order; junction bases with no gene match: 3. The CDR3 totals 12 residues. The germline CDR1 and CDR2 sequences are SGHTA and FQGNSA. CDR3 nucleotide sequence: TGTGCCAGCAGCTTACAGGGGGCATCAGCTTTCTTT. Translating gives CASSLQGASAFF.

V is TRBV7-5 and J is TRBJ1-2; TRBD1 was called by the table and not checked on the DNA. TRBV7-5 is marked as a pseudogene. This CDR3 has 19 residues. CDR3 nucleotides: TGTGCCAGAAGTTCGTCCGCCGCGAACAGGGAGAAGGGTAACTATGGCTACACCTTC. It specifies CARSSSAANREKGNYGYTF.

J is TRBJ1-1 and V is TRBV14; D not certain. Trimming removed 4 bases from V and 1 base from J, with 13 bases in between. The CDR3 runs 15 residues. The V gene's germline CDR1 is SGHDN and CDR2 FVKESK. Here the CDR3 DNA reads TGTGCCAGCAGCCCCCTTCTGAGGGCGAACACTGAAGCTTTCTTT. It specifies CASSPLLRANTEAFF.

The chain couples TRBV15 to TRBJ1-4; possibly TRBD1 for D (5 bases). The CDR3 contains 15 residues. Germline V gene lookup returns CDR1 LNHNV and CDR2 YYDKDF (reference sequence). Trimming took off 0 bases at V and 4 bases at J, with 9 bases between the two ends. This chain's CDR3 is CATSRDPGFNEKLFF. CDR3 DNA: TGTGCCACCAGCAGAGATCCAGGGTTTAATGAAAAACTGTTTTTT. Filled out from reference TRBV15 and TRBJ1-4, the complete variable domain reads DAMVIQNPRYQVTQFGKPVTLSCSQTLNHNVMYWYQQKSSQAPKLLFHYYDKDFNNEADTPDNFQSRRPNTSFCFLDIRSPGLGDTAMYLCATSRDPGFNEKLFFGSGTQLSVL.

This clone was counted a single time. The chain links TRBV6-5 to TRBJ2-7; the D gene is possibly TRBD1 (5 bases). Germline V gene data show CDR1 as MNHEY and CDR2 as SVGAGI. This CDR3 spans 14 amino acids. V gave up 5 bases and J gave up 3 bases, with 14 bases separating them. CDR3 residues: CASSEGAGFYEQYF. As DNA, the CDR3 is TGTGCCAGCAGTGAAGGGGCAGGGTTCTACGAGCAGTACTTC.

CDR3 loop: CASSYLTGGGSYGYTF. The CDR3 DNA reads TGTGCCAGCAGCTACCTTACAGGGGGGGGCAGCTATGGCTACACCTTC. J is TRBJ1-2 and V is TRBV5-6; 8 bases agree with TRBD1. Germline CDR1 SGHDT, CDR2 YYEEEE. With V trimmed by 3 bases and J by 4 bases, 11 bases remained unmatched. The CDR3 runs 16 residues.

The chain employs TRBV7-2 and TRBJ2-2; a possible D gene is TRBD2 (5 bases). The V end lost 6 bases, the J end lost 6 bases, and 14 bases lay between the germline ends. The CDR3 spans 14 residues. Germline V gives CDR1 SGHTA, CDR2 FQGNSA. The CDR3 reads CASRNYLAAGELFF. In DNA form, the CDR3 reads TGTGCCAGCAGGAACTACCTAGCAGCCGGGGAGCTGTTTTTT. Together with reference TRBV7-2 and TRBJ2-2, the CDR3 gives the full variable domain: GAGVSQSPSNKVTEKGKDVELRCDPISGHTALYWYRQSLGQGLEFLIYFQGNSAPDKSGLPSDRFSAERTGGSVSTLTIQRTQQEDSAVYLCASRNYLAAGELFFGEGSRLTVL.

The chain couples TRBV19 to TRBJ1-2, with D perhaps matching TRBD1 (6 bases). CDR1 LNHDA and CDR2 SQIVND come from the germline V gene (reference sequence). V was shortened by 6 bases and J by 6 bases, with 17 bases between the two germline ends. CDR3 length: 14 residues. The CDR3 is CASRRQVTRDGYTF. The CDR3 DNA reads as TGTGCCAGTAGAAGACAGGTTACCCGGGATGGCTACACCTTC. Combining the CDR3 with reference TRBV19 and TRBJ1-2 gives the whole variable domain DGGITQSPKYLFRKEGQNVTLSCEQNLNHDAMYWYRQDPGQGLRLIYYSQIVNDFQKGDIAEGYSVSREKKESFPLTVTSAQKNPTAFYLCASRRQVTRDGYTFGSGTRLTVV.

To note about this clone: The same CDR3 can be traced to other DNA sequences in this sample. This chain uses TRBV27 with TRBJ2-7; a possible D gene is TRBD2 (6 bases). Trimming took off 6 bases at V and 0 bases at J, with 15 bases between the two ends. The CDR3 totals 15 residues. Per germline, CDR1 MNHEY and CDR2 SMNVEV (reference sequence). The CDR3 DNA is TGTGCCAGCAGCCCGATGGGACTCAGCTCCTACGAGCAGTACTTC. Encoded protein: CASSPMGLSSYEQYF.

The CDR3 here is CASSLSGRTNEQFF. The CDR3 DNA follows: TGTGCCAGCAGCTTAAGCGGTCGGACCAATGAGCAGTTCTTC. The chain recombines TRBV5-4 with TRBJ2-1; TRBD2 is a possible D gene (5 bases). Germline V gene sequence: CDR1 SGHNT, CDR2 YYREEE (reference sequence). This CDR3 is built from 14 residues. Trimming removed 2 bases from V and 6 bases from J, with 12 bases in between.